This TCR beta chain was sequenced during a study of Ad26.COV2.S vaccination and SARS-CoV-2 variants. Points from the study as a whole: After vaccination, substantial breadth of spike-specific CD8+ and CD4+ responses was reported.

Libraries were prepared by immunoSEQ multiplex PCR; TCRdb keeps only in-frame clonotypes and omits some of them. The sample lists some 7,000 clones, roughly 84% seen once, with 25% to 35% in the top ten. A note on this clone: The antigen is not known.

CDR3 length equals 11 residues. The germline V and J ends were trimmed by 5 bases and 1 base, with 5 bases remaining between them. Germline assignment: CDR1 SQVTM and CDR2 ANQGSEA. The source is a human donor who had recovered from COVID-19. The rearrangement joins TRBV29-1 to TRBJ1-1, with D uncertain. The material sequenced was peripheral blood, taken after recovery from COVID-19. The CDR3 is CSVQTNTEAFF. The CDR3 DNA is TGCAGCGTTCAAACGAACACTGAAGCTTTCTTT.